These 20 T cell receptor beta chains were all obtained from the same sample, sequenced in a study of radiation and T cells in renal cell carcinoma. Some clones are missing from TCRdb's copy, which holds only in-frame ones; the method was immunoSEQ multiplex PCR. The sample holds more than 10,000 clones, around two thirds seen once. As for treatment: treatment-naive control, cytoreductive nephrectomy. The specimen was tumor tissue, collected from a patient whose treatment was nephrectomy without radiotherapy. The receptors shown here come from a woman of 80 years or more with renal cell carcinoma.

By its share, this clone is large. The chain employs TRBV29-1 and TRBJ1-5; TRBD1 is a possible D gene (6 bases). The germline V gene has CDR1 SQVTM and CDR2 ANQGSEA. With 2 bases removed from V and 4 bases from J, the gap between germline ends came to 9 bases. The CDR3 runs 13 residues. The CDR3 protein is CSVELGQNQPQHF. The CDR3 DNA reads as TGCAGCGTTGAATTGGGACAAAATCAGCCCCAGCATTTT.

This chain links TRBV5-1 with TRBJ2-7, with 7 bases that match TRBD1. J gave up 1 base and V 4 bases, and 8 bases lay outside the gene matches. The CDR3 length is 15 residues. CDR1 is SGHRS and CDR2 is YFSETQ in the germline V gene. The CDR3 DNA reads TGCGCCAGCAGCCAGGGACAGCCCGGTTCCTACGAGCAGTACTTC. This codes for CASSQGQPGSYEQYF. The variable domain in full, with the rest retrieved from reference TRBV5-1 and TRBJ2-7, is KAGVTQTPRYLIKTRGQQVTLSCSPISGHRSVSWYQQTPGQGLQFLFEYFSETQRNKGNFPGRFSGRQFSNSRSEMNVSTLELGDSALYLCASSQGQPGSYEQYFGPGTRLTVT.

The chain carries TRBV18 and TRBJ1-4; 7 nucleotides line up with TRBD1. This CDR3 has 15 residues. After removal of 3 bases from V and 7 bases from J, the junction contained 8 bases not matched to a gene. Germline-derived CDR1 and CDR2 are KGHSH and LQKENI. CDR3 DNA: TGTGCCAGCTCACCCCGCCAGGGGGAGGGTGAAAAACTGTTTTTT. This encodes CASSPRQGEGEKLFF.

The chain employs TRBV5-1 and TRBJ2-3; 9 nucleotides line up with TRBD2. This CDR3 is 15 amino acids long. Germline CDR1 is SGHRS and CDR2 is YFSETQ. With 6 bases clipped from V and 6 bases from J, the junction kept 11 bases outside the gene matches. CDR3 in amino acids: CASTPIAGASDTQYF. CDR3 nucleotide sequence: TGCGCCAGCACCCCAATAGCGGGGGCGTCGGATACGCAGTATTTT.

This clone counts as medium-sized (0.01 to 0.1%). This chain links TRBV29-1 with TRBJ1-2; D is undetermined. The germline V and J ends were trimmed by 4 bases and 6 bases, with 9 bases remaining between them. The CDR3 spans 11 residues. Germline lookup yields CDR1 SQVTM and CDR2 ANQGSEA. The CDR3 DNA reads TGCAGCGTTGTGACGGGAAATGGCTACACCTTC. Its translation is CSVVTGNGYTF. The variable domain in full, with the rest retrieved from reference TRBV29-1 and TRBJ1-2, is SAVISQKPSRDICQRGTSLTIQCQVDSQVTMMFWYRQQPGQSLTLIATANQGSEATYESGFVIDKFPISRPNLTFSTLTVSNMSPEDSSIYLCSVVTGNGYTFGSGTRLTVV.

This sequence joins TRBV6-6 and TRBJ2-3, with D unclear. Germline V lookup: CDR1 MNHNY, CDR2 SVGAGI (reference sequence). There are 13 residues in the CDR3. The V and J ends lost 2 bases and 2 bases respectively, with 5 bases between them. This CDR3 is CASSYDATDTQYF. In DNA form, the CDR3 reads TGTGCCAGCAGTTACGACGCCACAGATACGCAGTATTTT.

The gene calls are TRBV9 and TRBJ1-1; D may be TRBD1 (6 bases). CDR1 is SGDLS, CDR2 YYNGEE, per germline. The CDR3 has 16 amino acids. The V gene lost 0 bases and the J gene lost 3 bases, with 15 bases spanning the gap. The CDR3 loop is CASSVATGGYDTEAFF. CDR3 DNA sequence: TGTGCCAGCAGCGTAGCTACGGGGGGCTATGACACTGAAGCTTTCTTT.

CDR3 nucleotides: TGTGCCATCAGTGAACAGGGCCGGGGAGCCACAGATACGCAGTATTTT. Its translation is CAISEQGRGATDTQYF. This chain connects TRBV10-3 to TRBJ2-3; maybe TRBD1 (6 bases). V lost 3 bases to trimming and J lost 2 bases, with 15 bases between them. The CDR3 has 16 amino acids. CDR1 and CDR2 (germline): ENHRY, SYGVKD.

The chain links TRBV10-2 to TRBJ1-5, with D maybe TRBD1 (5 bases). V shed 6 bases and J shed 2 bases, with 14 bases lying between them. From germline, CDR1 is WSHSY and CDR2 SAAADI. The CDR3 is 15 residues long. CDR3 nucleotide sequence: TGCGCCAGCAGCTTTGGGGCGGGAGGCAATCAGCCCCAGCATTTT. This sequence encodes CASSFGAGGNQPQHF.

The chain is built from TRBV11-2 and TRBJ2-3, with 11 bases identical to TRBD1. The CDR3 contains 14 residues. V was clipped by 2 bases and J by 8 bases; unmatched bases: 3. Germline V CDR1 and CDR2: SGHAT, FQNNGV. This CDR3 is CASSLMGQGVTQYF. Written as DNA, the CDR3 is TGTGCCAGCAGCTTAATGGGACAGGGGGTTACGCAGTATTTT.

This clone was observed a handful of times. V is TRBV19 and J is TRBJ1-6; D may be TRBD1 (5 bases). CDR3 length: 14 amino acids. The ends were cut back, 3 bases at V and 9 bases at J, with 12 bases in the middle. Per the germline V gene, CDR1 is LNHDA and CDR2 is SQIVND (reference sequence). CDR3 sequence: CASSISGGSSPLHF. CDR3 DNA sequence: TGTGCCAGTAGTATTTCGGGGGGAAGTTCACCCCTCCACTTT.

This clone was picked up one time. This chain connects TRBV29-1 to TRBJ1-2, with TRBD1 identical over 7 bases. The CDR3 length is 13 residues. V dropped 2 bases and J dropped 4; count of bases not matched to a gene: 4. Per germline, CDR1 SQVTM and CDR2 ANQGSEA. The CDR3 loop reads CSVEWGQTYGYTF. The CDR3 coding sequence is TGCAGCGTTGAATGGGGACAGACCTATGGCTACACCTTC.

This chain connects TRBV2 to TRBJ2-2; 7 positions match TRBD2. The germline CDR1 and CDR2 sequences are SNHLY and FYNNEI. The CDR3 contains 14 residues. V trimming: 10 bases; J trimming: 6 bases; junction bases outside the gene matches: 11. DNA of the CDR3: TGTGCCATAGCGCGGGGGTCTGGGGCCGGGGAGCTGTTTTTT. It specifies CAIARGSGAGELFF.

DNA of the CDR3: TGTGCCAGCAGCGGCGGACACGGAGGAGATACGCAGTATTTT. The encoded protein is CASSGGHGGDTQYF. This sequence joins TRBV9 and TRBJ2-3; D assignment may be TRBD1 or TRBD2 (5 bases each). The germline CDR1 and CDR2 sequences are SGDLS and YYNGEE. V shed 3 bases and J shed 5 bases, with 13 bases lying between them. The CDR3 has 14 residues.

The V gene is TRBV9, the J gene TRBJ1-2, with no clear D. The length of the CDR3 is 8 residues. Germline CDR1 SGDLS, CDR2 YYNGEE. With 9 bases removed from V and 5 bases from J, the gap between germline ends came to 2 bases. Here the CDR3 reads CANYGYTF. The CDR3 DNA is TGTGCCAATTATGGCTACACCTTC.

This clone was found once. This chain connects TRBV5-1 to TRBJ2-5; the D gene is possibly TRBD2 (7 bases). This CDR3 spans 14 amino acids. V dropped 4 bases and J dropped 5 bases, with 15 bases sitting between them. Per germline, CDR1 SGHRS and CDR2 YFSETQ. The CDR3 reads CASSGGARWETQYF. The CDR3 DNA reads TGCGCCAGCAGCGGGGGGGCGCGGTGGGAGACCCAGTACTTC.

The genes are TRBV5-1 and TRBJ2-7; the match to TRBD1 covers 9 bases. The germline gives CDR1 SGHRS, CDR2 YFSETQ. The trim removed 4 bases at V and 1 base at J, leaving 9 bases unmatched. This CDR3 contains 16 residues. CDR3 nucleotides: TGCGCCAGCAGCCCGGGACAGGGACCAAGGTCCTACGAGCAGTACTTC. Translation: CASSPGQGPRSYEQYF.

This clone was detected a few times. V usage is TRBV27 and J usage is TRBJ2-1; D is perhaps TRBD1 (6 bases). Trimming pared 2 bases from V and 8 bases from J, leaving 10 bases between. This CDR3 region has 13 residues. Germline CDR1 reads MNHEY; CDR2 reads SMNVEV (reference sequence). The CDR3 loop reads CASSLMGAYEQFF. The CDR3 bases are TGTGCCAGCAGTTTAATGGGGGCCTATGAGCAGTTCTTC.

The CDR3 nucleotides read TGCGCCAGCAGCCACCCTTGGATAGGCGGGGGGCTACGGGGCACAGATACGCAGTATTTT. Its translation: CASSHPWIGGGLRGTDTQYF. The chain joins TRBV4-1 to TRBJ2-3; 8 bases fit TRBD2. The CDR3 is 20 residues long. Germline CDR1 MGHRA, CDR2 YSYEKL. After removal of 3 bases from V and 1 base from J, the junction contained 18 bases not matched to a gene.

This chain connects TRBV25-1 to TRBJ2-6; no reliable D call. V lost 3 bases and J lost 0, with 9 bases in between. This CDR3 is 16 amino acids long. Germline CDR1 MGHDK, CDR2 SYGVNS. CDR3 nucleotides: TGTGCCAGCAGTGAGGGCGTAGGCTCTGGGGCCAACGTCCTGACTTTC. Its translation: CASSEGVGSGANVLTF. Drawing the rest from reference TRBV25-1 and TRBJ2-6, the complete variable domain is EADIYQTPRYLVIGTGKKITLECSQTMGHDKMYWYQQDPGMELHLIHYSYGVNSTEKGDLSSESTVSRIRTEHFPLTLESARPSHTSQYLCASSEGVGSGANVLTFGAGSRLTVL.